This TCR beta chain came from a study of cytomegalovirus exposure and HLA in healthy donors. Overall study findings and caveats: Immune exposure data for these donors was limited to CMV serostatus. Another analysis was done later, and it associated approximately 18,000 TCR beta sequences with HLA alleles at 0.05 false discovery rate.

V was clipped by 2 bases and J by 8 bases, with 8 bases between them. The germline V gene encodes CDR1 SGHNT and CDR2 YYREEE (reference sequence). This CDR3 comprises 12 residues. The table lists this clone with a few counts. Its antigen remains unidentified. PCR employed 60 Vbeta and 13 Jbeta primers. Here immunoSEQ multiplex PCR was the method, and the copy in TCRdb shows in-frame clones only, minus some. The sample consists of roughly 200,000 clones, 8.5% to 10% of them appearing once. Sequenced input: PBMCs. This TCR was sampled from a woman aged 25 to 39 in good health and CMV-seropositive. The rearrangement joins TRBV5-4 to TRBJ2-1, with D unresolved. The CDR3 DNA sequence: TGTGCCAGCAGCTTTACCGGAGATGAGCAGTTCTTC. It is translated as CASSFTGDEQFF.